This passage covers 31 T cell receptor beta chains from one sample sequenced in a study of T cell repertoires in cytomegalovirus infection. Each CDR3 protein gets one entry after TCRdb re-called the reads with MiXCR. The sample holds hundreds of thousands of distinct CDR3 sequences, roughly a third seen once. Sequencing was done on a sample of PBMCs. The receptors derive from a human donor in good health (CMV status not recorded). Some clones in this sample may be carry-over from other donors' samples.

This clonotype was seen a handful of times. V is TRBV5-5 and J is TRBJ1-6; D uncertain. The germline CDR1 and CDR2 sequences are SGHKS and YYEKEE (reference sequence). V was clipped by 1 base and J by 10 bases, with 12 bases between them. The CDR3 loop spans 14 amino acids. The CDR3 protein is CASSLLGERSPLHF. In nucleotides, the CDR3 is TGTGCCAGCAGCTTGCTGGGCGAGCGGTCACCCCTCCACTTT.

This clonotype was recorded a few times. The genes are TRBV4-2 and TRBJ2-1; perhaps TRBD1 as D (6 bases). Germline CDR1 and CDR2: LGHNA and YNFKEQ. The ends were cut back, 1 base at V and 2 bases at J, with 12 bases in the middle. The CDR3 consists of 16 residues. The CDR3 DNA sequence: TGTGCCAGCAGCCAAGTCGGGACACTAGCCTACAATGAGCAGTTCTTC. Encoded protein: CASSQVGTLAYNEQFF.

By share, this clonotype ranks as medium-sized. The chain carries TRBV7-2 and TRBJ2-3; 7 nucleotides align to TRBD2. CDR3 length: 16 residues. V shed 1 base and J 2 bases; nucleotides not matched to a gene: 6. CDR1 and CDR2 from the germline V gene are SGHTA and FQGNSA. CDR3 protein: CASSLGGAGTTDTQYF. The CDR3 DNA reads TGTGCCAGCAGCTTAGGAGGAGCGGGGACCACAGATACGCAGTATTTT.

The chain is built from TRBV6-2 or TRBV6-3 and TRBJ2-5, with D perhaps matching TRBD1 (6 bases). This CDR3 comprises 14 residues. Trimming removed 6 bases at V and 0 bases at J, with 11 bases between. Germline values: CDR1 MNHEY, CDR2 SVGEGT. In nucleotides, the CDR3 is TGTGCCAGCAGACAGTGGACAGACCAAGAGACCCAGTACTTC. It translates to CASRQWTDQETQYF.

Concerning this clonotype itself: This may arise from a read error, as a much more abundant clone is one base away. The rearrangement joins TRBV19 to TRBJ1-4, with D hard to call. The germline V gene encodes CDR1 LNHDA and CDR2 SQIVND (reference sequence). The CDR3 totals 14 residues. The CDR3, as DNA: TGTACCAGTAACCCGTCAACCACGAATGAAAAACTGTTTTTT. It yields the protein CTSNPSTTNEKLFF.

This clonotype was counted only a few times. The rearrangement uses TRBV5-1 and TRBJ2-1; TRBD1 agrees at 10 bases. With 0 bases clipped from V and 8 bases from J, the junction kept 5 bases outside the gene matches. The CDR3 length is 15 residues. CDR1 is SGHRS, CDR2 YFSETQ, per germline. The CDR3 region is CASSLGQGARDEQFF. CDR3 nucleotide sequence: TGCGCCAGCAGCTTGGGACAGGGGGCGCGGGATGAGCAGTTCTTC.

The rearrangement uses TRBV10-3 and TRBJ2-5, with 9 bases fitting TRBD1. J lost 3 bases, V lost 10 bases, and 12 bases had no gene match. The CDR3 sequence is 15 residues long. The germline V gene encodes CDR1 ENHRY and CDR2 SYGVKD. The CDR3 reads CATAGTGIREETQYF. The CDR3 DNA reads TGTGCCACCGCCGGGACAGGGATTCGGGAAGAGACCCAGTACTTC.

This clonotype came up a few times. The V call is TRBV28, the J call TRBJ2-1; D gene unclear. Germline CDR1 is MDHEN and CDR2 is SYDVKM. Trimming pared 7 bases from V and 2 bases from J, leaving 6 bases between. The CDR3 consists of 12 residues. The CDR3 coding sequence is TGTGCCAGCACCGGAACCTACAATGAGCAGTTCTTC. This sequence encodes CASTGTYNEQFF.

This clonotype was seen a handful of times. The chain combines TRBV23-1 with TRBJ2-4, with 7 bases fitting TRBD1. TRBV23-1 is an ORF; its function is uncertain. V lost 6 bases to trimming and J lost 0 bases; unmatched junction nucleotides: 20. CDR3 length: 20 residues. CDR3 sequence reads: CASSPAPGQKHWVAKNIQYF. DNA for the CDR3: TGCGCCAGCAGCCCAGCTCCGGGACAGAAGCATTGGGTAGCCAAAAACATTCAGTACTTC.

The chain joins TRBV27 to TRBJ1-1, with a weak D call TRBD1 (5 bases). The CDR3 is made up of 14 amino acids. The V gene's germline CDR1 is MNHEY and CDR2 SMNVEV (reference sequence). The V gene lost 4 bases and the J gene lost 0 bases, with 9 bases spanning the gap. CDR3 coding DNA: TGTGCCAGCAGTTGGGGGGGTATGAACACTGAAGCTTTCTTT. Its translation: CASSWGGMNTEAFF.

This clonotype was observed a handful of times. This chain joins TRBV3-1 and TRBJ2-5; D gene unclear. V dropped 4 bases and J dropped 4 bases, with 10 bases sitting between them. Germline-derived CDR1 and CDR2 are LGHDT and YNNKEL (reference sequence). The CDR3 is 13 residues long. The CDR3 DNA reads TGTGCCAGCAGCCCTCGGGCCGTAGAGACCCAGTACTTC. It encodes CASSPRAVETQYF.

This clonotype was recorded many times. The chain is built from TRBV7-2 and TRBJ1-1; a weak D match, TRBD1 (5 bases). V was pared by 5 bases and J by 1 base, with 20 bases between. The CDR3 has 17 amino acids. Germline loops: CDR1 SGHTA, CDR2 FQGNSA. The CDR3 DNA follows: TGTGCCAGCAGCACTCGGCCCCTCGACAGCCGGAACACTGAAGCTTTCTTT. Its protein product is CASSTRPLDSRNTEAFF. Complete variable domain (other parts from reference TRBV7-2 and TRBJ1-1): GAGVSQSPSNKVTEKGKDVELRCDPISGHTALYWYRQSLGQGLEFLIYFQGNSAPDKSGLPSDRFSAERTGGSVSTLTIQRTQQEDSAVYLCASSTRPLDSRNTEAFFGQGTRLTVV.

This chain joins TRBV6-6 and TRBJ1-5, with D perhaps matching TRBD1 (5 bases). The length of the CDR3 is 13 residues. V was clipped by 0 bases and J by 9 bases, with 9 bases between them. The germline gives CDR1 MNHNY, CDR2 SVGAGI (reference sequence). This CDR3 is CASSYSRDGPQHF. As DNA, the CDR3 is TGTGCCAGCAGTTACTCCAGGGATGGGCCCCAGCATTTT.

The rearrangement joins TRBV6-2 or TRBV6-3 to TRBJ2-3, with D unclear. CDR1 and CDR2 (germline): MNHEY, SVGEGT. Trimming stripped 2 bases from V and 2 bases from J, with 26 bases between. The CDR3 extends over 20 amino acids. CDR3 in DNA: TGTGCCAGCAGTTACCCACGACACCGTTGGCCTGGAACGTACACAGATACGCAGTATTTT. This translates into CASSYPRHRWPGTYTDTQYF.

This chain links TRBV20-1 with TRBJ1-5; D gene uncertain. The CDR3 totals 14 residues. Trimming removed 0 bases from V and 3 bases from J, with 9 bases in between. Germline CDR1 and CDR2: DFQATT and SNEGSKA (reference sequence). DNA of the CDR3: TGCAGTGCTAGAGACTCGATGTACAATCAGCCCCAGCATTTT. This translates into CSARDSMYNQPQHF.

In DNA form, the CDR3 reads TGCAGCGTTGAAAGGGTGGTAAGGGAGACCCAGTACTTC. As protein: CSVERVVRETQYF. The chain links TRBV29-1 to TRBJ2-5, with D hard to call. Germline V gene data show CDR1 as SQVTM and CDR2 as ANQGSEA. The V and J ends lost 2 bases and 5 bases respectively, with 12 bases between them. CDR3 size: 13 residues.

This clonotype has a handful of counts. V is TRBV27 and J is TRBJ1-6; 11 nucleotides align to TRBD1. After removal of 5 bases from V and 10 bases from J, the junction contained 4 bases not matched to a gene. The germline CDR1 and CDR2 sequences are MNHEY and SMNVEV (reference sequence). This CDR3 is 14 amino acids long. CDR3 residues: CASSSWDRGSPLHF. The CDR3 DNA sequence: TGTGCCAGCAGTAGCTGGGACAGGGGGTCACCCCTCCACTTT.

This clonotype was found a few times. The rearrangement joins TRBV5-6 to TRBJ1-1; TRBD1 matches at 7 bases. CDR1 and CDR2 (germline): SGHDT, YYEEEE. V shed 0 bases and J 4 bases; nucleotides not matched to a gene: 6. The CDR3 spans 15 residues. CDR3 in DNA: TGTGCCAGCAGCTTGGCCGCAGGGGGTTTCACTGAAGCTTTCTTT. Protein sequence: CASSLAAGGFTEAFF.

V gene TRBV7-9 combines with J gene TRBJ1-6; TRBD1 matches at 8 bases. After removal of 3 bases from V and 5 bases from J, the junction contained 15 bases not matched to a gene. Looked up from germline, CDR1 is SEHNR and CDR2 is FQNEAQ (reference sequence). This CDR3 spans 19 amino acids. CDR3 sequence: CASSLGTGLSRGNNSPLHF. The CDR3, as DNA: TGTGCCAGCAGCTTGGGGACAGGCCTCTCTCGGGGAAATAATTCACCCCTCCACTTT.

This clonotype was detected a few times. The chain uses TRBV7-9 and TRBJ1-2; possible D gene TRBD1, 6 bases. Germline V CDR1 and CDR2: SEHNR, FQNEAQ (reference sequence). Between the trimmed V and J ends, which lost 5 bases and 7 bases, there was a span of 17 bases. This CDR3 contains 14 residues. CDR3 region: CASSPSGTKGGYTF. The CDR3 DNA reads as TGTGCCAGCAGCCCCTCCGGGACAAAGGGTGGCTACACCTTC.

This clonotype was recorded many times. V is TRBV28 and J is TRBJ1-2; TRBD1 might be the D (5 bases). The CDR3 contains 15 residues. Germline loops: CDR1 MDHEN, CDR2 SYDVKM. Trimming cost V 4 bases and J 2 bases, with 14 bases left between them. CDR3 in amino acids: CASSYRSWDNYGYTF. CDR3 DNA: TGTGCCAGCAGTTACCGTAGCTGGGACAACTATGGCTACACCTTC.

In nucleotides, the CDR3 is TGTGCCAGCAGCCCCAAGCGGGGGGCTAATGAGCAGTTCTTC. It encodes CASSPKRGANEQFF. The rearrangement links TRBV7-2 to TRBJ2-1; 9 positions agree with TRBD2. CDR1 and CDR2 (germline): SGHTA, FQGNSA. With 5 bases clipped from V and 7 bases from J, the junction kept 6 bases outside the gene matches. The CDR3 has 14 amino acids. The variable domain in full, with the rest retrieved from reference TRBV7-2 and TRBJ2-1, is GAGVSQSPSNKVTEKGKDVELRCDPISGHTALYWYRQSLGQGLEFLIYFQGNSAPDKSGLPSDRFSAERTGGSVSTLTIQRTQQEDSAVYLCASSPKRGANEQFFGPGTRLTVL.

This clonotype showed up just a few times. The V gene is TRBV12-3 or TRBV12-4, the J gene TRBJ1-5; 7 bases agree with TRBD1. With V trimmed by 7 bases and J by 6 bases, 12 bases remained unmatched. CDR3 length equals 15 residues. The DNA of the CDR3 is TGTGCCAGCAAACCGGGACAGAATGTAGGTCAGCCCCAGCATTTT. Its protein product is CASKPGQNVGQPQHF.

For this clonotype: Likely a read error: the CDR3 ends without its conserved phenylalanine or tryptophan. V gene TRBV11-2 combines with J gene TRBJ2-2; 8 bases are a match to TRBD2. The CDR3 totals 17 residues. The trim removed 6 bases at V and 7 bases at J, leaving 16 bases unmatched. The germline gives CDR1 SGHAT, CDR2 FQNNGV. For the CDR3, the DNA is TGTGCCAGCAGTCACCTCGCCGGAGCGGGGGCTATCGGGGAGCTGTTTTTG. Encoded protein: CASSHLAGAGAIGELFL.

This chain joins TRBV7-9 and TRBJ2-5; 10 bases map to TRBD1. This CDR3 region has 15 residues. Trimming cost V 5 bases and J 5 bases; bases outside gene matches: 8. The germline gives CDR1 SEHNR, CDR2 FQNEAQ (reference sequence). In DNA form, the CDR3 reads TGTGCCAGCAGCCAGGGACAGGGGAATTACGAGACCCAGTACTTC. Encoded protein: CASSQGQGNYETQYF. The whole variable domain, remainder taken from reference TRBV7-9 and TRBJ2-5, is DTGVSQNPRHKITKRGQNVTFRCDPISEHNRLYWYRQTLGQGPEFLTYFQNEAQLEKSRLLSDRFSAERPKGSFSTLEIQRTEQGDSAMYLCASSQGQGNYETQYFGPGTRLLVL.

This clonotype was seen ten or more times. J is TRBJ1-2 and V is TRBV6-6; D unresolved. The CDR3 length is 14 residues. CDR1 is MNHNY, CDR2 SVGAGI, per germline (reference sequence). V was pared by 4 bases and J by 4 bases, with 13 bases between. CDR3 loop: CASSSTSQSYGYTF. Here the CDR3 DNA reads TGTGCCAGCAGTTCTACGTCGCAGAGCTATGGCTACACCTTC.

This clonotype has at least ten counts. The rearrangement joins TRBV12-3 or TRBV12-4 to TRBJ2-2, with D hard to call. V shed 7 bases and J shed 4 bases, with 7 bases lying between them. There are 12 residues in the CDR3. The CDR3 DNA is TGTGCCAGCACCTGGAGCACCGGGGAGCTGTTTTTT. Encoded protein: CASTWSTGELFF.

This clonotype was counted many times. The V call is TRBV29-1, the J call TRBJ1-2, with TRBD1 matching over 8 bases. Germline CDR1 SQVTM, CDR2 ANQGSEA. V dropped 6 bases and J dropped 7; count of bases not matched to a gene: 10. This CDR3 is built from 13 residues. The CDR3 DNA is TGCAGCGTCAACCCGACAGGGGCCGGTGGCTACACCTTC. Residues: CSVNPTGAGGYTF.

This clonotype came up a few times. The rearrangement uses TRBV6-2 or TRBV6-3 and TRBJ2-1; a weak D match, TRBD1 (5 bases). Between the trimmed V and J ends, which lost 6 bases and 14 bases, there was a span of 20 bases. This CDR3 is built from 13 residues. CDR1 and CDR2 (germline): MNHEY, SVGEGT. The CDR3 loop is CASSPGAPAHEFF. CDR3 nucleotides: TGTGCCAGCAGCCCTGGGGCCCCGGCTCATGAGTTCTTC.

The rearrangement joins TRBV6-6 to TRBJ2-7; a weak D match, TRBD2 (6 bases). The CDR3 is made up of 12 amino acids. Trimming took off 6 bases at V and 6 bases at J, with 12 bases between the two ends. Germline V gene lookup returns CDR1 MNHNY and CDR2 SVGAGI (reference sequence). The CDR3 region is CASSRDLAEQYF. The CDR3 DNA sequence: TGTGCCAGCAGCCGGGACTTGGCCGAGCAGTACTTC.

The chain joins TRBV20-1 to TRBJ2-5; possible D gene TRBD1, 6 bases. V was cut by 5 bases and J by 4 bases, with 11 bases left in between. The CDR3 is 12 amino acids. Germline lookup yields CDR1 DFQATT and CDR2 SNEGSKA (reference sequence). CDR3 amino acids: CSAPQGSETQYF. The CDR3 DNA is TGCAGTGCTCCTCAGGGGTCAGAGACCCAGTACTTC.